These 30 T cell receptor beta chains came from one sample sequenced in a study of cytomegalovirus exposure and HLA in healthy donors. PCR primers comprised 60 Vbeta and 13 Jbeta primers. Assay: immunoSEQ multiplex PCR; the TCRdb copy retains only in-frame clones and omits some. The data show about 140,000 clones, and the top ten clones hold 2.2%. What was sequenced was PBMCs. The receptors shown here come from a woman under 30 in good health and CMV-seronegative.

The chain couples TRBV19 to TRBJ2-2, with TRBD2 matching over 9 bases. This CDR3 region has 17 residues. In germline, CDR1 is LNHDA, CDR2 SQIVND (reference sequence). J was trimmed by 0 bases and V by 0 bases; bases with no gene match: 2. CDR3 in amino acids: CASSIELAGSNTGELFF. CDR3 nucleotides: TGTGCCAGTAGTATAGAACTAGCGGGCTCGAACACCGGGGAGCTGTTTTTT.

This chain links TRBV6-1 with TRBJ2-7; D remains ambiguous. The CDR3 covers 13 residues. The ends were cut back, 1 base at V and 6 bases at J, with 10 bases in the middle. Germline V CDR1 and CDR2: MNHNS, SASEGT. CDR3 sequence reads: CASSEGWQVEQYF. The CDR3 DNA reads TGTGCCAGCAGTGAAGGGTGGCAGGTCGAGCAGTACTTC.

The V call is TRBV5-4, the J call TRBJ1-2; 9 bases are a match to TRBD1. The junction had 5 bases not matched to a gene; V was cut back by 2 bases and J by 6 bases. Germline V gives CDR1 SGHNT, CDR2 YYREEE (reference sequence). The CDR3 covers 14 residues. CDR3 coding DNA: TGTGCCAGCAGCTTAGGACAGGGGCGGGATGGCTACACCTTC. Protein: CASSLGQGRDGYTF.

J is TRBJ2-7 and V is TRBV10-1; tentatively, D is TRBD1 (6 bases). Trimming removed 4 bases from V and 0 bases from J, with 7 bases in between. CDR3 length: 13 residues. Germline CDR1 reads WNHNN; CDR2 reads SYGVQD (reference sequence). The CDR3 here is CASSVGHSYEQYF. The CDR3 nucleotides are TGCGCCAGCAGTGTGGGACACTCCTACGAGCAGTACTTC.

The chain couples TRBV6-5 to TRBJ2-1; the D gene is possibly TRBD1 (5 bases). Germline loops: CDR1 MNHEY, CDR2 SVGAGI. V shed 0 bases and J shed 6 bases, with 12 bases lying between them. CDR3 length: 15 residues. CDR3 bases: TGTGCCAGCAGTTACTCGTCGCAGGGTACCAATGAGCAGTTCTTC. Its translation: CASSYSSQGTNEQFF.

This rearrangement joins TRBV6-6 to TRBJ1-1; 10 bases line up with TRBD1. J lost 4 bases, V lost 0 bases, and 5 bases had no gene match. This CDR3 region has 16 residues. Germline V gene sequence: CDR1 MNHNY, CDR2 SVGAGI (reference sequence). DNA of the CDR3: TGTGCCAGCAGTTACTCGAGGGACAGGGGAGGCACTGAAGCTTTCTTT. Its protein product is CASSYSRDRGGTEAFF.

The genes are TRBV7-8 and TRBJ1-4; D is ambiguous. The CDR3 runs 18 residues. Germline assignment: CDR1 SGHVS and CDR2 FQNEAQ. The ends were cut back, 1 base at V and 5 bases at J, with 20 bases in the middle. The CDR3 DNA follows: TGTGCCAGCAGCTTAGTGAGAATGGGTTATGGGAGAAATGAAAAACTGTTTTTT. It yields the protein CASSLVRMGYGRNEKLFF.

The V gene is TRBV5-5, the J gene TRBJ1-5, with 11 nucleotides matching TRBD1. From germline, CDR1 is SGHKS and CDR2 YYEKEE (reference sequence). V gave up 4 bases and J gave up 0 bases; unmatched junction bases: 6. The CDR3 totals 17 residues. The CDR3 is CASSRGTGGYSNQPQHF. The DNA of the CDR3 is TGTGCCAGCAGCCGAGGGACAGGGGGTTATAGCAATCAGCCCCAGCATTTT.

The V and J genes are TRBV12-5 and TRBJ1-2, with 7 bases matching TRBD1. J was trimmed by 0 bases and V by 2 bases; bases with no gene match: 12. This CDR3 has 18 amino acids. The V gene's germline CDR1 is LGHNT and CDR2 FRNRAP. The CDR3 here is CASGLPPGQDDSNYGYTF. CDR3 bases: TGTGCTAGTGGTTTGCCCCCCGGACAGGATGACTCTAACTATGGCTACACCTTC.

The chain employs TRBV28 and TRBJ2-1; 7 bases map to TRBD2. CDR3 size: 13 residues. CDR1 and CDR2 (germline): MDHEN, SYDVKM. V shed 6 bases, J shed 9 bases, and the junction held 8 bases outside the gene matches. This CDR3 is CASSLTSLPEQFF. The CDR3 nucleotides are TGTGCCAGCAGCCTGACTAGCTTGCCTGAGCAGTTCTTC.

The V call is TRBV18, the J call TRBJ1-2, with 7 nucleotides matching TRBD1. Germline lookup yields CDR1 KGHSH and CDR2 LQKENI. The CDR3 is 14 residues long. V shed 8 bases, J shed 1 base, and the junction held 7 bases outside the gene matches. The CDR3 here is CASQDDRDNYGYTF. The CDR3 coding sequence is TGTGCCAGCCAAGACGACAGGGATAACTATGGCTACACCTTC.

The chain recombines TRBV11-2 with TRBJ2-1, with TRBD2 matching 10 bases. The CDR3 sequence is 15 residues long. CDR1 and CDR2 from the germline V gene are SGHAT and FQNNGV. V lost 1 base, J lost 6 bases, and 3 bases stayed unmatched. CDR3 sequence: CASSLVAGGSNEQFF. CDR3 DNA: TGTGCCAGCAGCTTAGTAGCGGGAGGTAGCAATGAGCAGTTCTTC.

The chain is built from TRBV19 and TRBJ1-1; a possible D gene is TRBD1 (5 bases). The ends were cut back, 7 bases at V and 3 bases at J, with 12 bases in the middle. The CDR3 totals 13 residues. The germline CDR1 and CDR2 sequences are LNHDA and SQIVND (reference sequence). The CDR3 bases are TGTGCCAGTAAGGCAGGGATTTACACTGAAGCTTTCTTT. Protein product: CASKAGIYTEAFF.

The V gene is TRBV11-3, the J gene TRBJ1-2; D might be TRBD1 (5 bases). This CDR3 is 13 amino acids long. Trimming took 3 bases from V and 3 from J, leaving 8 bases between them. CDR1 and CDR2 from the germline V gene are SGHNT and YENEEA. The CDR3 is CASSFKGDYGYTF. In DNA form, the CDR3 reads TGTGCCAGCAGCTTCAAAGGGGACTATGGCTACACCTTC.

The genes are TRBV19 and TRBJ2-3, with TRBD2 identical over 11 bases. Germline lookup yields CDR1 LNHDA and CDR2 SQIVND (reference sequence). This CDR3 is 16 amino acids long. Germline trimming cut 3 bases from V and 3 bases from J; bases unmatched to any gene: 5. As DNA, the CDR3 is TGTGCCAGTAGTATGGCGACTAGCGGGACGACAGATACGCAGTATTTT. Amino acids: CASSMATSGTTDTQYF.

The gene calls are TRBV2 and TRBJ2-3, with D possibly TRBD1 on 6 matching bases. Looked up from germline, CDR1 is SNHLY and CDR2 is FYNNEI. This CDR3 contains 13 residues. Deletions cut 11 bases from V and 2 bases from J, with 14 bases between. The CDR3 DNA is TGTGCCGGCCAGGGGTCCCACACAGATACGCAGTATTTT. This translates into CAGQGSHTDTQYF.

The chain uses TRBV29-1 and TRBJ2-3, with D possibly TRBD2 on 5 matching bases. The CDR3 runs 13 residues. V was pared by 4 bases and J by 4 bases, with 12 bases between. Germline values: CDR1 SQVTM, CDR2 ANQGSEA. CDR3 amino acids: CSVAGGGPDTQYF. The CDR3 nucleotides are TGCAGCGTTGCTGGCGGCGGGCCAGATACGCAGTATTTT.

The chain carries TRBV29-1 and TRBJ1-1; D is unresolved. V dropped 7 bases and J dropped 0 bases, with 12 bases sitting between them. This CDR3 spans 13 amino acids. Germline V gives CDR1 SQVTM, CDR2 ANQGSEA. The DNA of the CDR3 is TGCAGCGGCACCAGATCCATGAACACTGAAGCTTTCTTT. This codes for CSGTRSMNTEAFF.

This chain uses TRBV7-2 with TRBJ2-7; 7 bases are shared with TRBD2. The CDR3 totals 13 residues. The V gene end was trimmed by 2 bases and the J gene end by 5 bases; junction bases not matched to a gene: 3. Germline V gene sequence: CDR1 SGHTA, CDR2 FQGNSA. CDR3: CASSLRGGDEQYV. Written as DNA, the CDR3 is TGTGCCAGCAGCTTACGCGGGGGAGACGAGCAGTACGTC.

The rearrangement joins TRBV7-9 to TRBJ2-1; 10 bases match TRBD2. This CDR3 is 15 amino acids long. V shed 4 bases, J shed 6 bases, and the junction held 6 bases outside the gene matches. Looked up from germline, CDR1 is SEHNR and CDR2 is FQNEAQ (reference sequence). The CDR3 region has the DNA TGTGCCAGCAGCTGGCTAGCGGGAGCGTCCAATGAGCAGTTCTTC. Translating gives CASSWLAGASNEQFF.

V gene TRBV5-6 combines with J gene TRBJ1-2; D is ambiguous. The length of the CDR3 is 12 residues. V lost 4 bases to trimming and J lost 6 bases, with 10 bases between them. Germline CDR1 reads SGHDT; CDR2 reads YYEEEE. CDR3 in DNA: TGTGCCAGCAGCCCGTCGACAAATGGCTACACCTTC. Translating gives CASSPSTNGYTF.

V gene TRBV19 combines with J gene TRBJ2-5; the D gene is possibly TRBD1 (6 bases). Germline CDR1 LNHDA, CDR2 SQIVND (reference sequence). Between the trimmed V and J ends, which lost 7 bases and 2 bases, there was a span of 17 bases. There are 15 residues in the CDR3. In DNA, the CDR3 is TGTGCCAGTACACCCGGGACACACCTTCAAGAGACCCAGTACTTC. Translated: CASTPGTHLQETQYF.

This sequence joins TRBV6-5 and TRBJ2-1; TRBD2 agrees at 7 bases. The CDR3 contains 12 residues. Germline V gene data show CDR1 as MNHEY and CDR2 as SVGAGI. With 4 bases clipped from V and 10 bases from J, the junction kept 4 bases outside the gene matches. The CDR3 sequence is CASSSTSTEQFF. The CDR3 DNA reads as TGTGCCAGCAGTTCGACTAGCACCGAGCAGTTCTTC.

The chain recombines TRBV19 with TRBJ2-1; TRBD2 matches at 10 bases. The CDR3 is made up of 15 amino acids. J lost 0 bases, V lost 6 bases, and 2 bases had no gene match. Germline CDR1 LNHDA, CDR2 SQIVND (reference sequence). CDR3 amino acids: CASSPSGSSYNEQFF. The CDR3 bases are TGTGCCAGTAGCCCTAGCGGGAGCTCCTACAATGAGCAGTTCTTC.

The CDR3 region is CASSPIAGGLHEQYV. For the CDR3, the DNA is TGTGCCAGCAGTCCTATAGCGGGAGGGCTACACGAGCAGTACGTC. The chain couples TRBV28 to TRBJ2-7; 11 bases align to TRBD2. Per germline, CDR1 MDHEN and CDR2 SYDVKM. The CDR3 totals 15 residues. Trimming took 5 bases from V and 5 from J; bases not matched to a gene: 8.

The rearrangement uses TRBV25-1 and TRBJ2-2; D unresolved. This CDR3 region has 13 residues. Germline CDR1 reads MGHDK; CDR2 reads SYGVNS. The V end lost 0 bases, the J end lost 4 bases, and 3 bases lay between the germline ends. The DNA of the CDR3 is TGTGCCAGCAGTGAATACGGCACCGGGGAGCTGTTTTTT. This translates into CASSEYGTGELFF.

The chain carries TRBV7-8 and TRBJ2-1, with 11 bases that match TRBD1. V trimming: 1 base; J trimming: 1 base; junction bases outside the gene matches: 3. CDR3 length: 17 amino acids. The germline gives CDR1 SGHVS, CDR2 FQNEAQ. CDR3 nucleotide sequence: TGTGCCAGCAGCTTAGGTGGACAGGGGGCATCCTACAATGAGCAGTTCTTC. It codes for CASSLGGQGASYNEQFF.

J is TRBJ1-1 and V is TRBV2; a weak D match, TRBD1 (6 bases). This CDR3 spans 15 amino acids. Germline lookup yields CDR1 SNHLY and CDR2 FYNNEI. Trimming removed 4 bases from V and 5 bases from J, with 17 bases in between. The CDR3: CASSVDWGRGTEAFF. The CDR3 DNA reads TGTGCCAGCAGTGTGGATTGGGGGCGAGGGACTGAAGCTTTCTTT.

The V gene is TRBV11-3, the J gene TRBJ2-7; 11 positions match TRBD1. This CDR3 has 14 amino acids. Germline V CDR1 and CDR2: SGHNT, YENEEA. The V and J ends lost 6 bases and 3 bases, in that order; junction bases with no gene match: 4. For the CDR3, the DNA is TGTGCCAGCAGAGGGGACAGGGGGATCTACGAGCAGTACTTC. Protein product: CASRGDRGIYEQYF.

The chain employs TRBV9 and TRBJ2-7; D possibly corresponds to TRBD1 (6 bases). The germline CDR1 and CDR2 sequences are SGDLS and YYNGEE. The length of the CDR3 is 16 residues. Trimming shortened V by 4 bases and J by 0 bases, and 17 bases separated the two germline ends. The CDR3 reads CASSRSNTGSSYEQYF. CDR3 nucleotides: TGTGCCAGCAGCCGTTCCAATACAGGGTCCTCCTACGAGCAGTACTTC.